This T cell receptor beta chain is drawn from a study of CD8 T cells in Susac syndrome. Random hexamers served to reverse transcribe roughly 0.45 to 1 ug RNA. TCRdb re-derived calls from the immunoSEQ multiplex PCR reads in MiXCR, one entry per CDR3 protein. The table lists roughly 130,000 distinct CDR3 sequences, 85% to 95% of them singletons. The CDR3 is 16 residues long. Germline V gene lookup returns CDR1 SQVTM and CDR2 ANQGSEA. Trimming removed 3 bases from V and 10 bases from J; junction bases left unmatched: 18. The authors sequenced TCR beta from blood CD8+ and CD4+ T cells. Source material: CD8+ T cells from PBMCs. The source is a human donor with Susac syndrome. The genes are TRBV29-1 and TRBJ2-1; TRBD2 agrees at 7 bases. This CDR3 is CSVEGSGEGLNMEQFF. CDR3 DNA sequence: TGCAGCGTTGAGGGCAGCGGGGAGGGGTTGAATATGGAGCAGTTCTTC.